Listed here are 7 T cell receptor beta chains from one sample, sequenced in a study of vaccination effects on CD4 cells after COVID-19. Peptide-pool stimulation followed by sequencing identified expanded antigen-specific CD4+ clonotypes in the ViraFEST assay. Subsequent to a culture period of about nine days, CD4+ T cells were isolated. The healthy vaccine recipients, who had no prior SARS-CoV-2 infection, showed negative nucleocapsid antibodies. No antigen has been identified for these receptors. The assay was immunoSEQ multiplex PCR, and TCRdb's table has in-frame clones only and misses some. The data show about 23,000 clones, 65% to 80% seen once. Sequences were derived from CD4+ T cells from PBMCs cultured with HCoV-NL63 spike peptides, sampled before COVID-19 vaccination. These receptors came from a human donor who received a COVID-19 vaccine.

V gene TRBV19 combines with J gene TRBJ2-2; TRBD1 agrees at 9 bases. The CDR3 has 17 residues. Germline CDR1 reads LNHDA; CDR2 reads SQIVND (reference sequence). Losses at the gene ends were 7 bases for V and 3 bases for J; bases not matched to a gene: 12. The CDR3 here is CASNRGTGGAYTGELFF. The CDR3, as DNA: TGTGCCAGTAACAGAGGAACAGGGGGCGCGTACACCGGGGAGCTGTTTTTT.

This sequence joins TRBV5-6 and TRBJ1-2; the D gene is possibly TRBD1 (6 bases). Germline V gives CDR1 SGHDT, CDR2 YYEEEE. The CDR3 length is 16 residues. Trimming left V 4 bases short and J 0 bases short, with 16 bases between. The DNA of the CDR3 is TGTGCCAGCAGCCCCGCGGGACACGGACCTAACTATGGCTACACCTTC. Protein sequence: CASSPAGHGPNYGYTF.

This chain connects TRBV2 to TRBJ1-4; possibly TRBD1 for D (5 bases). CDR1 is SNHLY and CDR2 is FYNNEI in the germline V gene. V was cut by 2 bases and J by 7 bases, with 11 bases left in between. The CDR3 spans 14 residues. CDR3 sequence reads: CASSEQGMGEKLFF. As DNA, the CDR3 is TGTGCCAGCAGTGAACAGGGAATGGGTGAAAAACTGTTTTTT.

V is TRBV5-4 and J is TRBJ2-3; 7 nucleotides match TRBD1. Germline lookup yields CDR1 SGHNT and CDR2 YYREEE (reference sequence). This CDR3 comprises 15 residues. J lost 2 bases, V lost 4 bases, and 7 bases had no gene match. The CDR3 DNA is TGTGCCAGCAGCGTCTACCAGGGGGTCACAGATACGCAGTATTTT. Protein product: CASSVYQGVTDTQYF.

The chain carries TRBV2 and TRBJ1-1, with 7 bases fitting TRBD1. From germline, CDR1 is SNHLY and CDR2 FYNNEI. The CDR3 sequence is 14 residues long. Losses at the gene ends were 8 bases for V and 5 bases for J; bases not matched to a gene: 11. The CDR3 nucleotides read TGTGCCAGCGATTTAATGACAGGGAGGACTGAAGCTTTCTTT. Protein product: CASDLMTGRTEAFF.

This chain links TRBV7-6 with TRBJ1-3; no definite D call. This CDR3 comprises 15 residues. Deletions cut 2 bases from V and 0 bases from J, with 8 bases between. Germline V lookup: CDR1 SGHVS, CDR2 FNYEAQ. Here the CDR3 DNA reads TGTGCCAGCAGCTTACTTGCGGGCTCTGGAAACACCATATATTTT. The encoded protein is CASSLLAGSGNTIYF.

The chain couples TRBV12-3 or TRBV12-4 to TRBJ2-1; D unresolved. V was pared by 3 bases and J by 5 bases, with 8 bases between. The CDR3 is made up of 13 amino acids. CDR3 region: CASSLPRHNEQFF. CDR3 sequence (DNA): TGTGCCAGCAGTTTGCCGAGGCACAATGAGCAGTTCTTC.